This record covers a single T cell receptor (beta chain). Its specificity is not known. The source of the sample is a study of cytomegalovirus exposure and HLA in healthy donors. Overall study results and limits: Rare TCR sequences dominated, though some public TCRs recurred in many donors.

The PCR contained 60 Vbeta and 13 Jbeta primers. Method: immunoSEQ multiplex PCR; TCRdb's copy keeps in-frame clones and lacks some. The profile shows 150,000 to 200,000 clones, over 70% of them singletons. The CDR3 has 15 residues. CDR1 and CDR2 (germline): SEHNR, FQNEAQ (reference sequence). J was trimmed by 5 bases and V by 2 bases; bases with no gene match: 5. The sequence was obtained from a woman aged 25 to 39 in good health and CMV-seronegative. The sample consisted of PBMCs. This rearrangement joins TRBV7-9 to TRBJ1-5, with TRBD1 matching over 8 bases. CDR3 DNA: TGTGCCAGCAGCTTAACCTCAGGGGGCGATCAGCCCCAGCATTTT. Residues: CASSLTSGGDQPQHF.